This section outlines one T cell receptor (beta chain) sequence together with its context. Its antigen is currently not known. Nothing much larger sits one base from this clone, and base qualities are not available. The library was generated by 5' RACE. TCRdb shows the sequencer as Illumina HiSeq 2500. The second PCR ran for about 7 to 11 cycles and used a J-beta primer mix along with a sample-barcoded 5' primer. A template-switch 5' adaptor carrying 12 random nucleotides introduced a unique molecular identifier onto each TCR beta cDNA molecule. Each sample yielded at least 3 million CDR3-containing paired-end reads. All of the RNA was converted into first-strand cDNA using the Mint cDNA synthesis kit, with a TRBC-specific oligonucleotide serving as the primer. After uracil-DNA glycosylase treatment, a first 18-cycle PCR used universal primers M1SS and BC2_uni_R on all cDNA. From the authors' description of their analysis: For normalization, 1 million high-quality reads, each with a distinct molecular identifier, were randomly selected from each sample. Instead of being binned into consensus sequences, reads that shared molecular identifiers were thrown out. MiTCR, with a Q25 quality threshold and the strictest error-elimination algorithm, was used for CDR3 identification, clonotype clustering and error correction. A nonparametric unseen species model with Euler transformation was used to estimate lower-bound total TCR beta diversity. TCRdb passed the public sequencing reads through fastp at Q25 and MiXCR, retaining productive beta sequences. Under each unique CDR3 protein, matching rows form one entry showing the most common genes and DNA. TCRdb's processing, not the authors' own work, is the source of the V and J calls. The sample table holds more than 1 million distinct CDR3 sequences, of which 35% to 50% were seen once. About 20% of the sample lies in the top ten.

These data are taken from a study of blood T cells in healthy people across ages (dated by TCRdb to 2015 to 2017). As for the study more broadly: In model experiments, template switching captured roughly one uniquely barcoded TCR beta cDNA molecule for every two T cells. Age-related changes in TCR beta repertoire diversity were measured in the study by deep sequencing normalized with unique cDNA molecular identifiers. Donors were grouped into four age groups: young (average roughly 15 years), middle-aged (roughly 38), aged (about 59) and long-lived (82). To avoid experimental bias, donors of different ages were spread randomly across the sequencing lanes. Using the same blood draw, the study looked at two additional independent replicas of 1 million unique cDNA reads for two donors, one aged 18 to 30 and the other aged 80 or older. On the study overall, not on this receptor specifically: Donor CMV infection status was unknown, potentially confounding age-related changes in expanded clonotypes. The long-lived group showed more naive CD4+ T cells, fewer expanded clones and increased TCR diversity than the aged group, suggesting age selection. Estimates of total diversity from one million sequenced T cells were regarded as lower bounds and underestimates. As age increased, observed TCR beta diversity per million T cells dropped in a roughly linear way, and a significant reduction was already evident by age around 41. The percentage of naive T cells measured by flow cytometry correlated strongly with observed TCR beta diversity. Since profiling was done on bulk unsorted PBMCs, naive and antigen-experienced compartments could not be conclusively compared.

Ends trimmed: V by 3 bases, J by 3 bases; bases unmatched to a gene: 7. Sequences SGDLS (CDR1) and YYNGEE (CDR2) are obtained from the germline V gene. The CDR3 holds 17 amino acids from the cysteine to the phenylalanine. Just CDR3 DNA is preserved here, 51 bases in frame from base 1. Systemically healthy Caucasian individuals from Russia, 39 in total and aged roughly 6 to 95 years, were included as donors. Approximately 9.7 milliliters of peripheral blood were drawn from each donor into EDTA-treated Vacutainer tubes. Ficoll-Paque density-gradient centrifugation was used to isolate PBMCs, with at least 6.5 million per sample. Trizol reagent was used to extract total RNA from the PBMCs, yielding at least 6 micrograms per sample. For every donor, an aliquot of PBMCs went through flow cytometry to measure the percentages of naive CD45RAhigh/CD27high T cells.

The sequencing input was blood. This sequence was found in a woman between 55 and 75 years old in good health. This sequence uses TRBV9 and TRBJ2-1; 12 bases in the middle match TRBD2. The sequenced DNA: TGTGCCAGCAGCGGAAATCGACTAGCGGGAGACTACAATGAGCAGTTCTTC. This yields the protein CASSGNRLAGDYNEQFF.